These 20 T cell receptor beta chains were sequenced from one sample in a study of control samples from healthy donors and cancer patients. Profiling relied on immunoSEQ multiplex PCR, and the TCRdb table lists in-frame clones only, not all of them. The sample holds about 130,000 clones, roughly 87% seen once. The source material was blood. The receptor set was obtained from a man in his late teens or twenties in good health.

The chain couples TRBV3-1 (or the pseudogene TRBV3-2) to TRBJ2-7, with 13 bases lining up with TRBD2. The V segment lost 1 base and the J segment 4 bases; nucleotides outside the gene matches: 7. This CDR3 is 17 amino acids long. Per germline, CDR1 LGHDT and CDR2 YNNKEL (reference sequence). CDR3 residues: CASSQAPRLAGGYEQYF. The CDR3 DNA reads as TGTGCCAGCAGCCAAGCCCCCCGACTAGCGGGAGGATACGAGCAGTACTTC.

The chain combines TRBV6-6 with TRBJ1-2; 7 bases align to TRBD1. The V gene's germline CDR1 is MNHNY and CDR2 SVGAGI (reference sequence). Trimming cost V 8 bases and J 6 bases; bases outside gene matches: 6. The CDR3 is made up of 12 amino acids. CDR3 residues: CASLTGSDGYTF. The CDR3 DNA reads TGTGCCAGCCTGACAGGGTCGGATGGCTACACCTTC.

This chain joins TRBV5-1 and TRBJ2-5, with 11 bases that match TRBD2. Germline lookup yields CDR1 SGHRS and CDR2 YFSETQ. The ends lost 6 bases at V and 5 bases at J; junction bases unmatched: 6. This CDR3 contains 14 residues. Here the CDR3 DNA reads TGCGCCAGCAAACATAGCGGGGGGGAGGAGACCCAGTACTTC. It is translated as CASKHSGGEETQYF.

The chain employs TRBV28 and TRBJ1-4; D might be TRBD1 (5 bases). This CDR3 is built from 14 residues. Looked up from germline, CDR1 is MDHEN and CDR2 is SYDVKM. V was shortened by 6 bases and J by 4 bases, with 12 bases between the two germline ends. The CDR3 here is CASRSAGGNEKLFF. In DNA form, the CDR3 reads TGTGCCAGCAGGAGCGCCGGGGGTAATGAAAAACTGTTTTTT.

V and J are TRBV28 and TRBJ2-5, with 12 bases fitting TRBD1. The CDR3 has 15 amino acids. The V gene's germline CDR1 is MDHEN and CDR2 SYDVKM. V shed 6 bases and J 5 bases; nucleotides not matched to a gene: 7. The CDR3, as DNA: TGTGCCAGCAGCCCCGGGACAGGGGGCTTGGAGACCCAGTACTTC. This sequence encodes CASSPGTGGLETQYF.

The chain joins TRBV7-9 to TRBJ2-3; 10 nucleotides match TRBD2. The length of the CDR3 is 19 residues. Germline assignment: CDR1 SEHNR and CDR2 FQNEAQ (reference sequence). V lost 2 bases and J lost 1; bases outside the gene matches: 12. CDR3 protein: CASSLFLLAGARGTDTQYF. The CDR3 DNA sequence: TGTGCCAGCAGCTTATTCCTGCTAGCGGGAGCGCGGGGCACAGATACGCAGTATTTT.

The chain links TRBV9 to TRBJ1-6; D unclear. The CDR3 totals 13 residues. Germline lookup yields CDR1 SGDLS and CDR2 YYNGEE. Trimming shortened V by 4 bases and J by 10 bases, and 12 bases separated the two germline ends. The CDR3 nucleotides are TGTGCCAGCAGCCCCAACTTTGGATCACCCCTCCACTTT. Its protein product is CASSPNFGSPLHF.

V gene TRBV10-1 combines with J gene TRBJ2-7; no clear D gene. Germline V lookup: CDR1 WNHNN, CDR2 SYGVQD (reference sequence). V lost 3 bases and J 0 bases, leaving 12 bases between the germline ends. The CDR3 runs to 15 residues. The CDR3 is CASSERNTDSYEQYF. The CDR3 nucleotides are TGCGCCAGCAGTGAAAGGAATACCGACTCCTACGAGCAGTACTTC.

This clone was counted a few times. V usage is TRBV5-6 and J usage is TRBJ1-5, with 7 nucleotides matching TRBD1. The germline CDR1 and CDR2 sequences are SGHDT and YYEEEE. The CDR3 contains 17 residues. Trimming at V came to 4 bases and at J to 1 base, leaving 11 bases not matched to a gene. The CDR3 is CASSLQGKGMSNQPQHF. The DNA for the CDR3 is TGTGCCAGCAGCCTACAGGGGAAGGGGATGAGCAATCAGCCCCAGCATTTT.

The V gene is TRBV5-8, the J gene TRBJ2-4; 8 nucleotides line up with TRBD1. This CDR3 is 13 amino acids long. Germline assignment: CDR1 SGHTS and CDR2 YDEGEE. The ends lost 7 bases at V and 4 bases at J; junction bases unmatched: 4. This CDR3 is CASGTGGKNIQYF. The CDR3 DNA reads TGTGCCAGCGGGACAGGCGGAAAAAACATTCAGTACTTC.

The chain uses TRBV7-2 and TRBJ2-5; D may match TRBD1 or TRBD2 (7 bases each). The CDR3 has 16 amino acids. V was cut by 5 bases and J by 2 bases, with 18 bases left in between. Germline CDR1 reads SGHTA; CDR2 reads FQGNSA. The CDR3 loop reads CASSTRGDSPQETQYF. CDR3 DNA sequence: TGTGCCAGCAGCACCCGGGGGGACAGTCCGCAAGAGACCCAGTACTTC.

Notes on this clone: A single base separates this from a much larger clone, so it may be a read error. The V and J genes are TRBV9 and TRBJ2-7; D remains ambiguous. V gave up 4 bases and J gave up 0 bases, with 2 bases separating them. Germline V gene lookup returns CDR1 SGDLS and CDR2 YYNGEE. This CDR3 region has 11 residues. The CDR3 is CASSSSYEQYF. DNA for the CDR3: TGTGCCAGCAGCTCCTCCTACGAGCAGTACTTC.

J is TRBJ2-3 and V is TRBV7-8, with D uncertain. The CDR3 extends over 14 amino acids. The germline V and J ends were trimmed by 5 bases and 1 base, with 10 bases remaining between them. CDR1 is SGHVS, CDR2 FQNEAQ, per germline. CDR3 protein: CASSHGSGTDTQYF. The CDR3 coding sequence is TGTGCCAGCAGCCACGGGTCTGGCACAGATACGCAGTATTTT.

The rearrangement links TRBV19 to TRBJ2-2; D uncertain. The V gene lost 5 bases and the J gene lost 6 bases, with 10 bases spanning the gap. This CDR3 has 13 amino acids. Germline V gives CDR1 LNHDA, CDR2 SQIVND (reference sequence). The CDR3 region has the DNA TGTGCCAGTAGTTCGTTTCGAGCCGGGGAGCTGTTTTTT. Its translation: CASSSFRAGELFF.

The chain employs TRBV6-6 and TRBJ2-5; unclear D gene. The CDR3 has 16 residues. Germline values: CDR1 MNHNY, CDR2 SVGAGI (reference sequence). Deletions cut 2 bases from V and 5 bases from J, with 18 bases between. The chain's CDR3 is CASSYHMTVGVETQYF. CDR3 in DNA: TGTGCCAGCAGTTACCATATGACGGTCGGCGTGGAGACCCAGTACTTC.

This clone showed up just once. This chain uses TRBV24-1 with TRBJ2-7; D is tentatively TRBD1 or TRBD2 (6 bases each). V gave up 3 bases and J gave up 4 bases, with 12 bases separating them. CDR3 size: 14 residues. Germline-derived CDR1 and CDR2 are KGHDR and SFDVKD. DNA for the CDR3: TGTGCCACCAGTGATCCTACAGGGAGGTACGAGCAGTACTTC. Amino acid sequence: CATSDPTGRYEQYF.

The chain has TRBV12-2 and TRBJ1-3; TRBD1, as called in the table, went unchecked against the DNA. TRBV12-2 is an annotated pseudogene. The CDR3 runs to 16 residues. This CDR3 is CASRLGGTGGGNTIYF. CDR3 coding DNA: TGTGCAAGTCGCTTAGGGGGGACAGGGGGCGGAAACACCATATATTTT.

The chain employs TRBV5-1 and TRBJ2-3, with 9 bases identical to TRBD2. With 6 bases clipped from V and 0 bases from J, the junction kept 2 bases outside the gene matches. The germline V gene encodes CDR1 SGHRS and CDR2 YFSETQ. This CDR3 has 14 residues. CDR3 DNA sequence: TGCGCCAGCAAGACTAGCGGTAGCACAGATACGCAGTATTTT. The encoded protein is CASKTSGSTDTQYF.

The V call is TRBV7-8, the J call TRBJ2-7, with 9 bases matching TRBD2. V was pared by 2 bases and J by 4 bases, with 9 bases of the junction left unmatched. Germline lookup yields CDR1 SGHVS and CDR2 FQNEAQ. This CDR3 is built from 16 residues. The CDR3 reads CASSLFAGGPMYEQYF. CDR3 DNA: TGTGCCAGCAGCTTATTCGCGGGAGGGCCTATGTACGAGCAGTACTTC.

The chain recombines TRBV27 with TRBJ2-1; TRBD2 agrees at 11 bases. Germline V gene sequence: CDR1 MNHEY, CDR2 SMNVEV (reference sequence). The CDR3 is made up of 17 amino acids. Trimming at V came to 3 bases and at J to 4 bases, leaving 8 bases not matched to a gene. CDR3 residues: CASSFASSGRIYNEQFF. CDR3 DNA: TGTGCCAGCAGTTTCGCCTCTAGCGGGAGGATTTACAATGAGCAGTTCTTC.